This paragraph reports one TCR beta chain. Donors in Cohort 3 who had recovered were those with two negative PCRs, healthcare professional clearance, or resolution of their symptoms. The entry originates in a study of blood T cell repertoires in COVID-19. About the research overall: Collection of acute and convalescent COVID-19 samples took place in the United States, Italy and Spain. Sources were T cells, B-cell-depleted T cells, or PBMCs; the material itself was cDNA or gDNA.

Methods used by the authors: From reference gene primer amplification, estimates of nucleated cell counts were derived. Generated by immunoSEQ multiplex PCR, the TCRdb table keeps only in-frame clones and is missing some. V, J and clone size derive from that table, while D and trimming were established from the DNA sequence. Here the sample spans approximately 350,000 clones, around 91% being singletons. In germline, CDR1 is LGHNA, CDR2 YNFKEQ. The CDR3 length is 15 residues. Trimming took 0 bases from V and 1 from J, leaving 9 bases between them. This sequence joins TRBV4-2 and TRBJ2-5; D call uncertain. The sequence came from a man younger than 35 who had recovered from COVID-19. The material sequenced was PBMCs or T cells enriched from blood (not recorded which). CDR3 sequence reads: CASSQDRAPQETQYF. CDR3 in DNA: TGTGCCAGCAGCCAAGACAGAGCGCCCCAAGAGACCCAGTACTTC.